A single TCR beta chain is shown here with its context. Other nucleotide sequences in the sample specify the same CDR3. The germline V gene has CDR1 MNHEY and CDR2 SVGAGI. Trimming removed 4 bases from V and 1 base from J, with 10 bases in between. CDR3 length: 14 residues. The sample is drawn from a study of sequential checkpoint blockade in melanoma. Study overall: Arm A got nivolumab then ipilimumab; arm B the reverse, 1:1.

Only in-frame clones appear in the TCRdb table, and some are missing; sequencing was by immunoSEQ multiplex PCR. The sample includes 10,000 to 15,000 clones, around 75% of them seen just once. Treatment here: randomized to nivolumab then ipilimumab (arm A) or the reverse (arm B). The sample in question was CD8+ T cells sorted from blood (inferred from file names), obtained from a patient given nivolumab and ipilimumab in sequence. This TCR was recovered from a human donor with melanoma. This chain uses TRBV6-5 with TRBJ1-1; D is uncertain. For the CDR3, the DNA is TGTGCCAGCAGTTCCGCAGACACGAACACTGAAGCTTTCTTT. Protein sequence: CASSSADTNTEAFF.